This entry lists 12 T cell receptor beta chains sequenced from one sample in a study of regulatory T cells in long-lasting Graves disease. The time point here: newly diagnosed GD, antithyroid drugs for less than 3 months. From PBMCs, RNA was extracted and then used to make the TCR library. To make TCR beta libraries, researchers used iRepertoire HTBI primers and Arm-PCR of CDR3 regions. TCRdb processed the multiplex PCR reads anew with MiXCR; each CDR3 protein has one entry. The sample includes a few hundred thousand distinct CDR3 sequences, 14% of them seen just once. These data were also filed under a second study, of T cells in Graves' hyperthyroidism and ophthalmopathy.

This material consisted of peripheral blood mononuclear cells (PBMCs), taken at new diagnosis, from a patient treated with antithyroid drugs. Every receptor here comes from a woman aged 45-59 years with Graves disease.

Notes on this clonotype: This sequence is one base from a far larger clone and is likely a read error. The chain recombines TRBV6-1 with TRBJ1-1, with unresolved D. The CDR3 extends over 14 amino acids. Germline-derived CDR1 and CDR2 are MNHNS and SASEGT. The ends were cut back, 5 bases at V and 5 bases at J, with 15 bases in the middle. The CDR3 bases are TGTGCCAGCAGTCCGCAGTTAGTAGCTACTGAAGCTTTCTTT. Translated: CASSPQLVATEAFF.

This clonotype was counted ten times or more. The chain uses TRBV9 and TRBJ2-7; 9 bases map to TRBD2. Germline V gives CDR1 SGDLS, CDR2 YYNGEE. Unmatched junction bases numbered 4, after V lost 2 bases and J lost 4 bases. The CDR3 length is 14 residues. Here the CDR3 DNA reads TGTGCCAGCAGCGTCGATAGCGGGAGTTACGAGCAGTACTTC. It specifies CASSVDSGSYEQYF.

This clonotype came up many times. The V gene is TRBV18, the J gene TRBJ2-1; 8 bases agree with TRBD1. Germline CDR1 is KGHSH and CDR2 is LQKENI. The V segment lost 5 bases and the J segment 0 bases; nucleotides outside the gene matches: 9. This CDR3 contains 17 residues. The CDR3 bases are TGTGCCAGCTCATCAAGATGGACAGGGAGCTCCTACAATGAGCAGTTCTTC. Amino acid sequence: CASSSRWTGSSYNEQFF.

This clonotype was seen repeatedly, ten times or more. V gene TRBV7-8 combines with J gene TRBJ1-1, with TRBD1 as a possible D gene (5 bases). With 2 bases removed from V and 1 base from J, the gap between germline ends came to 8 bases. The CDR3 totals 14 residues. Germline assignment: CDR1 SGHVS and CDR2 FQNEAQ. The CDR3 reads CASSLWGWNTEAFF. CDR3 bases: TGTGCCAGCAGCTTATGGGGGTGGAACACTGAAGCTTTCTTT.

In its sample, this clonotype was seen many times. The rearrangement uses TRBV5-1 and TRBJ1-1, with D perhaps TRBD1 (5 bases). The CDR3 length is 16 residues. The ends were cut back, 1 base at V and 0 bases at J, with 13 bases in the middle. Germline V CDR1 and CDR2: SGHRS, YFSETQ. CDR3 in amino acids: CASSLHLTEMNTEAFF. The CDR3 DNA reads as TGCGCCAGCAGCTTGCATTTGACAGAAATGAACACTGAAGCTTTCTTT.

The J gene is TRBJ2-2, the V gene TRBV19, with 9 bases that match TRBD2. Germline trimming cut 0 bases from V and 1 base from J; bases unmatched to any gene: 3. CDR1 LNHDA and CDR2 SQIVND come from the germline V gene (reference sequence). The CDR3 extends over 17 amino acids. The CDR3 nucleotides are TGTGCCAGTAGTATAGAGTCTAGCGGGGTGAACACCGGGGAGCTGTTTTTT. It yields the protein CASSIESSGVNTGELFF.

Ten or more counts support this clonotype. The CDR3 reads CASSHGAILRDEQFF. CDR3 nucleotide sequence: TGCGCCAGCAGTCATGGGGCGATACTAAGGGATGAGCAGTTCTTC. This chain links TRBV5-1 with TRBJ2-1, with a weak D call TRBD1 (5 bases). The CDR3 has 15 amino acids. The V end lost 5 bases, the J end lost 8 bases, and 20 bases lay between the germline ends. Per the germline V gene, CDR1 is SGHRS and CDR2 is YFSETQ.

Worth noting for this clonotype: A much more abundant neighbour one base away suggests this may be a read error. The V gene is TRBV18, the J gene TRBJ2-5; D remains ambiguous. The CDR3 runs 16 residues. Germline loops: CDR1 KGHSH, CDR2 LQKENI. V gave up 3 bases and J gave up 5 bases, with 19 bases separating them. In DNA form, the CDR3 reads TGTGCCAGCTCACCGATGACAACAGATCTAGGGGAGACCCAGTACTTC. It encodes CASSPMTTDLGETQYF. Full variable domain (rest looked up from reference TRBV18 and TRBJ2-5): NAGVMQNPRHLVRRRGQEARLRCSPMKGHSHVYWYRQLPEEGLKFMVYLQKENIIDESGMPKERFSAEFPKEGPSILRIQQVVRGDSAAYFCASSPMTTDLGETQYFGPGTRLLVL.

The sample holds many counts of this clonotype. The chain links TRBV5-5 to TRBJ2-7; D is possibly TRBD2 (6 bases). The CDR3 runs to 15 residues. The V gene lost 0 bases and the J gene lost 2 bases, with 12 bases spanning the gap. The germline CDR1 and CDR2 sequences are SGHKS and YYEKEE (reference sequence). The CDR3: CASSLGASVAYEQYF. The CDR3, as DNA: TGTGCCAGCAGCTTGGGAGCTAGCGTAGCCTACGAGCAGTACTTC.

In this sample, this clonotype turned up many times. V usage is TRBV7-3 and J usage is TRBJ2-3; weak D call: TRBD1 (6 bases). Germline V lookup: CDR1 SGHTA, CDR2 FQGTGA. The ends were cut back, 5 bases at V and 1 base at J, with 7 bases in the middle. The length of the CDR3 is 13 residues. DNA for the CDR3: TGTGCCAGCAGCGGGGGCGGCACAGATACGCAGTATTTT. Translation gives CASSGGGTDTQYF.

This clonotype was counted a few times. The V call is TRBV9, the J call TRBJ1-3, with D tentatively TRBD1 (5 bases). CDR1 and CDR2 from the germline V gene are SGDLS and YYNGEE. The V end lost 7 bases, the J end lost 4 bases, and 18 bases lay between the germline ends. The CDR3 is 15 amino acids. The CDR3: CASAGPRAGGNTIYF. The CDR3 DNA is TGTGCCAGCGCGGGACCACGAGCGGGGGGAAACACCATATATTTT. Based on the CDR3 plus reference TRBV9 and TRBJ1-3, the full variable domain is DSGVTQTPKHLITATGQRVTLRCSPRSGDLSVYWYQQSLDQGLQFLIQYYNGEERAKGNILERFSAQQFPDLHSELNLSSLELGDSALYFCASAGPRAGGNTIYFGEGSWLTVV.

The chain carries TRBV29-1 and TRBJ2-1; D perhaps matches TRBD1 (6 bases). The germline gives CDR1 SQVTM, CDR2 ANQGSEA. V lost 3 bases, J lost 5 bases, and 14 bases lay in between. The CDR3 loop spans 14 amino acids. CDR3 amino acids: CSVDGDNNHNEQFF. The CDR3 nucleotides are TGCAGCGTTGACGGGGACAATAACCACAATGAGCAGTTCTTC.